This note documents a single T cell receptor (beta chain) sequence. Antigen specificity is unknown. Separate sequencing covered autoproliferating (CFSE-dim) and non-proliferating (CFSE-high) T cells from stimulus-free culture. Pooled replicate wells came from about 5x10^7 CFSE-labeled PBMCs cultured 7 days without stimulus. Without exogenous stimuli, around 0.5 uM CFSE-labeled PBMCs were cultured serum-free. Profiling relied on immunoSEQ multiplex PCR, and the TCRdb table lists in-frame clones only, not all of them. The top ten hold around 1.1% of the sample, which has about 46,000 clones, around 80% seen once. The CDR3 totals 13 residues. Germline CDR1 and CDR2: SGHAT and FQNNGV. V lost 4 bases to trimming and J lost 4 bases, with 8 bases between them. The data were taken from a study of memory B cells and T cells in multiple sclerosis. Study observations and caveats: Clone-set sizes differed between compartments, so shared clonotype counts needed normalization.

Sequenced input: PBMCs from blood kept in culture. The chain recombines TRBV11-2 with TRBJ1-3; D uncertain. The sequence was collected from a human donor with multiple sclerosis. The CDR3 region is CASSSDRGNTIYF. DNA of the CDR3: TGTGCCAGCAGCTCCGACCGAGGAAACACCATATATTTT.